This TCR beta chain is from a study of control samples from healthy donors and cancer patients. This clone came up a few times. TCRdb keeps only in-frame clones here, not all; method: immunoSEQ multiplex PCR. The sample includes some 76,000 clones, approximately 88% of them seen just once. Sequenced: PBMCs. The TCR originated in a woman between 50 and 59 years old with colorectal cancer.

CDR3 loop: CASRKGNTEAFF. The CDR3 nucleotides are TGTGCCAGCAGGAAAGGGAACACTGAAGCTTTCTTT. The J gene is TRBJ1-1, the V gene TRBV7-3; D gene ambiguous. The CDR3 runs to 12 residues. Germline V lookup: CDR1 SGHTA, CDR2 FQGTGA. Trimming took off 6 bases at V and 1 base at J, with 6 bases between the two ends.